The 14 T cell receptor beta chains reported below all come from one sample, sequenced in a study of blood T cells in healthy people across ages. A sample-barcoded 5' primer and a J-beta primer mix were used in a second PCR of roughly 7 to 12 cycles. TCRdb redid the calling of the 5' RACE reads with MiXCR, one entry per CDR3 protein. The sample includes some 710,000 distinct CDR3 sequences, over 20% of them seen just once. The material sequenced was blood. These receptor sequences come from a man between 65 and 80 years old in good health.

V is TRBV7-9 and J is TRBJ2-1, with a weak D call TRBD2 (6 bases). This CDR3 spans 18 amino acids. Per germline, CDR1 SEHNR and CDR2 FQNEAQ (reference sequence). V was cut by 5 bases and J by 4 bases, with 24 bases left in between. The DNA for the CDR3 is TGTGCCAGCAGCCCCCGAGCTCTGGCTAGCGAGGGATACAATGAGCAGTTCTTC. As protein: CASSPRALASEGYNEQFF.

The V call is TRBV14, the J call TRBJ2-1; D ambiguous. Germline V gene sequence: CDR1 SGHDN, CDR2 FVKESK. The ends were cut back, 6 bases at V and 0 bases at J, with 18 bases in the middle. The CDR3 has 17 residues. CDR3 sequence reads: CASRPYRRKSSYNEQFF. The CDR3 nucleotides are TGTGCCAGCAGGCCCTACCGGCGGAAAAGCTCCTACAATGAGCAGTTCTTC.

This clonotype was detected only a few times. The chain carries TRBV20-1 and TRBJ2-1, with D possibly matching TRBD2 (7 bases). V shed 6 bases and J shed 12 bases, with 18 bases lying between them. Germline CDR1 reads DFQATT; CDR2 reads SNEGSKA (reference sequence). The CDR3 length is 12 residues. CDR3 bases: TGCAGTGCCCTCTGGAACAGGGAGGGGCAGTTCTTC. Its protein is CSALWNREGQFF.

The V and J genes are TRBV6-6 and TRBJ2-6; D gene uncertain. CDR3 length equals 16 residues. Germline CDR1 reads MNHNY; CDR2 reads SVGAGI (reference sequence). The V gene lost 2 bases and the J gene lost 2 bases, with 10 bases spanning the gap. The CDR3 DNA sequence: TGTGCCAGCAGTTACGTCACGGCGACTGGGGCCAACGTCCTGACTTTC. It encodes CASSYVTATGANVLTF.

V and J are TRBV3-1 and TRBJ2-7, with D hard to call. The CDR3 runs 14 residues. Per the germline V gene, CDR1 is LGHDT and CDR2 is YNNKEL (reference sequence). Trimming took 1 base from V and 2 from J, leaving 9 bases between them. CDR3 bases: TGTGCCAGCAGCCAAGGTTACGCCGCCTACGAGCAGTACTTC. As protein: CASSQGYAAYEQYF.

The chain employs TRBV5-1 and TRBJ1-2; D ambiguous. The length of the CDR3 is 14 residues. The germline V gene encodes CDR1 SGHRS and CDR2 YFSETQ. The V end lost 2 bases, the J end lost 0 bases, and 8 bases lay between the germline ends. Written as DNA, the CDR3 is TGCGCCAGCAGCTTCCAGACCGCTAACTATGGCTACACCTTC. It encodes CASSFQTANYGYTF.

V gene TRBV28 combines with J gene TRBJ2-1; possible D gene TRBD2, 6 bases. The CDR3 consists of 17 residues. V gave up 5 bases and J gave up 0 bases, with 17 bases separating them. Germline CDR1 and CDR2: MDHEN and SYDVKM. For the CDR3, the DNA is TGTGCCAGCAGTGGATCAAGTAGCGGTGGCTCCTACAATGAGCAGTTCTTC. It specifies CASSGSSSGGSYNEQFF. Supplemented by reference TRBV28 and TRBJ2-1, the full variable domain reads DVKVTQSSRYLVKRTGEKVFLECVQDMDHENMFWYRQDPGLGLRLIYFSYDVKMKEKGDIPEGYSVSREKKERFSLILESASTNQTSMYLCASSGSSSGGSYNEQFFGPGTRLTVL.

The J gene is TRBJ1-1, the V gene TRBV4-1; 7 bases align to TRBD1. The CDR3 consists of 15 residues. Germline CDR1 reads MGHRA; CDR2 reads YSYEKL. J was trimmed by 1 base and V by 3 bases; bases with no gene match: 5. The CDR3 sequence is CASSQPDRSNTEAFF. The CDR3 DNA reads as TGCGCCAGCAGCCAGCCGGACAGGTCGAACACTGAAGCTTTCTTT.

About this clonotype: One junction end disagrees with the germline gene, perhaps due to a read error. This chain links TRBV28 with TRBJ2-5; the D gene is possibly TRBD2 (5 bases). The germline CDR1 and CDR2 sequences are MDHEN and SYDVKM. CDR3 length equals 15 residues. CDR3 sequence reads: CAGSLWERRQETQYF. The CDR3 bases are TGTGCCGGCAGTTTATGGGAGAGGAGACAAGAGACCCAGTACTTC. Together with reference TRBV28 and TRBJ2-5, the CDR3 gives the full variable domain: DVKVTQSSRYLVKRTGEKVFLECVQDMDHENMFWYRQDPGLGLRLIYFSYDVKMKEKGDIPEGYSVSREKKERFSLILESASTNQTSMYLCAGSLWERRQETQYFGPGTRLLVL.

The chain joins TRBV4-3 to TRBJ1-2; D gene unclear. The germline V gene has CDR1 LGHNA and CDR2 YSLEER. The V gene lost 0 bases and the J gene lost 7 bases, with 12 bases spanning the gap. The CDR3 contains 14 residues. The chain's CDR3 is CASSQDSGGSGYTF. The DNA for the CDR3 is TGCGCCAGCAGCCAAGATTCAGGAGGATCTGGCTACACCTTC.

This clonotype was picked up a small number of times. This chain's CDR3 is CSARTGGSNQPQHF. The CDR3 DNA reads as TGCAGTGCTAGGACAGGGGGTAGCAATCAGCCCCAGCATTTT. The chain uses TRBV20-1 and TRBJ1-5, with 9 nucleotides matching TRBD1. Per the germline V gene, CDR1 is DFQATT and CDR2 is SNEGSKA (reference sequence). The junction had 0 bases not matched to a gene; V was cut back by 3 bases and J by 0 bases. The CDR3 has 14 amino acids.

In DNA form, the CDR3 reads TGTGCCAGCAGTTTTGGCAGGGACTACGAGCAGTACTTC. It encodes CASSFGRDYEQYF. The rearrangement joins TRBV12-3 or TRBV12-4 to TRBJ2-5; D is perhaps TRBD1 (5 bases). The better agreement between TRBJ2-7 and the DNA end casts doubt on the J call. The CDR3 contains 13 residues.

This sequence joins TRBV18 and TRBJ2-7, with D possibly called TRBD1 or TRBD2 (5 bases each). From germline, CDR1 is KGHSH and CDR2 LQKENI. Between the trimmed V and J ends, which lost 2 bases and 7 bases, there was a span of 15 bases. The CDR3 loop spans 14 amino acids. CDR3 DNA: TGTGCCAGCTCACCATACCGGGGCCAAGGAGAGCAGTACGTC. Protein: CASSPYRGQGEQYV.

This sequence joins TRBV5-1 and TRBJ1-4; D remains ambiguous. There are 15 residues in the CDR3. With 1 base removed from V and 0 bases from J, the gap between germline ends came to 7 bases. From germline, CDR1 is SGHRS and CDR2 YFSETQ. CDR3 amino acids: CASSLIPATNEKLFF. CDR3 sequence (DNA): TGCGCCAGCAGCTTGATTCCGGCAACTAATGAAAAACTGTTTTTT. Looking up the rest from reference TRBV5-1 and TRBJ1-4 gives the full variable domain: KAGVTQTPRYLIKTRGQQVTLSCSPISGHRSVSWYQQTPGQGLQFLFEYFSETQRNKGNFPGRFSGRQFSNSRSEMNVSTLELGDSALYLCASSLIPATNEKLFFGSGTQLSVL.